This record concerns one T cell receptor (beta chain) sequence. Source study methods: Estimated nucleated cell counts came from reference gene primer amplification. Assay used: immunoSEQ multiplex PCR; TCRdb lists only in-frame clones, some missing. Clonal size and the V and J genes are those of that table, whereas D and trimming came from the DNA. The repertoire holds roughly 100,000 clones, roughly nine tenths seen once, with under 4% in the top ten. CDR1 and CDR2 from the germline V gene are SGHDT and YYEEEE. The V end lost 1 base, the J end lost 4 bases, and 11 bases lay between the germline ends. This CDR3 is built from 15 residues. The data were taken from a study of blood T cell repertoires in COVID-19. Study-wide background: T cells, B-cell-depleted T cells, or PBMCs supplied cDNA or gDNA.

This TCR came from a middle-aged man in a cohort sampled during active COVID-19. The rearrangement links TRBV5-6 to TRBJ2-2; TRBD2 might be the D (5 bases). Sequencing was done on a sample of peripheral blood. As DNA, the CDR3 is TGTGCCAGCAGCTTGAGGATAGCGACCACCGGGGAGCTGTTTTTT. Its protein is CASSLRIATTGELFF. The full variable domain, rest sourced from reference TRBV5-6 and TRBJ2-2, is DAGVTQSPTHLIKTRGQQVTLRCSPKSGHDTVSWYQQALGQGPQFIFQYYEEEERQRGNFPDRFSGHQFPNYSSELNVNALLLGDSALYLCASSLRIATTGELFFGEGSRLTVL.